This TCR beta chain was found in a study of blood T cells in healthy people across ages. Overall study results and limits: PBMCs that were unsorted prevented a conclusive naive versus antigen-experienced comparison. Strongly correlated with naive T cell percentage was TCR beta diversity.

Using a J-beta primer mix together with a sample-barcoded 5' primer, a second PCR was run for about 7 to 12 cycles. TCRdb reanalysed the 5' RACE reads using MiXCR and keeps one entry per CDR3 protein. The sample carries some 1.1 million distinct CDR3 sequences, approximately 38% recorded once. V lost 0 bases to trimming and J lost 7 bases, with 12 bases between them. The CDR3 runs to 14 residues. The germline V gene encodes CDR1 SNHLY and CDR2 FYNNEI. A remark on this clonotype: Its target is unknown.

The TCR originated in a man between 18 and 29 years old in good health. This rearrangement joins TRBV2 to TRBJ1-2; TRBD1 is a possible D gene (5 bases). The sequenced sample consisted of blood. The CDR3 nucleotides read TGTGCCAGCAGTGAAGCGGAGGGGTTTGGTGGCTACACCTTC. This gives the protein CASSEAEGFGGYTF.